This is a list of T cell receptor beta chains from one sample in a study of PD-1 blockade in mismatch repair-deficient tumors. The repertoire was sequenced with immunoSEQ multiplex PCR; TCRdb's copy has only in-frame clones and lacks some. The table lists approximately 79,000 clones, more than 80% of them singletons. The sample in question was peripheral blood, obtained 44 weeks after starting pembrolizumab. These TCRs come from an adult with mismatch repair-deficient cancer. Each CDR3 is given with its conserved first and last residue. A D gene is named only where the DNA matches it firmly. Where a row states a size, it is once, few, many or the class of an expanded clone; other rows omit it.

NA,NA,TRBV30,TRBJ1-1,TGTGCCTGGAGGGGAGCGAACACTGAAGCTTTCTTT,CAWRGANTEAFF
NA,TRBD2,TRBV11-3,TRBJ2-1,TGTGCCAGCAGCTTAACGGGAGGGGTTCGCAACAATGAGCAGTTCTTC,CASSLTGGVRNNEQFF
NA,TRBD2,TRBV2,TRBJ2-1,TGTGCCAGCAGTGAACTACTAGCGGGAGGGAATGAGCAGTTCTTC,CASSELLAGGNEQFF
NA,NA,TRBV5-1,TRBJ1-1,TGCGCCAGCAGCTTGGGGGCAGGGACCGGGAACACTGAAGCTTTCTTT,CASSLGAGTGNTEAFF
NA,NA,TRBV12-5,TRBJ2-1,TGTGCTAGTAAGGCTGTCAATGAGCAGTTCTTC,CASKAVNEQFF
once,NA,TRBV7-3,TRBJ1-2,TGTGCCAGCAGCTTAGGCAGGGACTATGGCTACACCTTC,CASSLGRDYGYTF
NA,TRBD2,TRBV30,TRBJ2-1,TGTGCCTGGAGTGTACCGGCTAGCGGGGGGAGACAGTTCTTC,CAWSVPASGGRQFF
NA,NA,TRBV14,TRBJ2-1,TGTGCCAGCAGCCCCCTCCCACGGAGACTCAGCAATGAGCAGTTCTTC,CASSPLPRRLSNEQFF
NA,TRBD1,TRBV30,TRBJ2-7,TGTGCCTGGTTAGGATCTGGTCCAGGGGGCGAGCAGTACTTC,CAWLGSGPGGEQYF
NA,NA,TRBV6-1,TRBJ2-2,TGTGCCAGCAGTGCCTCGGGAACCGGGGAGCTGTTTTTT,CASSASGTGELFF
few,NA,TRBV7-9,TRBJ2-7,TGTGCCAGCAGCCCCCCGTCCGCCTCCTACGAGCAGTACTTC,CASSPPSASYEQYF
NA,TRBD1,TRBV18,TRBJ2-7,TGTGCCAGTTCACCGGGACAGACTAACTACGAGCAGTACTTC,CASSPGQTNYEQYF
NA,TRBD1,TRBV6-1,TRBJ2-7,TGTGCCAGCAGTAAAAGGACAGGGACAACCCACGAGCAGTACTTC,CASSKRTGTTHEQYF
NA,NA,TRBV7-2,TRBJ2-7,TGTGCCAGCAGCTTAAGTCACAACGAGCAGTACTTC,CASSLSHNEQYF
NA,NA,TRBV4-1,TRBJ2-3,TGCGCCAGCAGGGCAGATACGCAGTATTTT,CASRADTQYF
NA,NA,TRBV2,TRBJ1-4,TGTGCCAGCAGTGTGTTCGGGGGGCGAGAAAAACTGTTTTTT,CASSVFGGREKLFF
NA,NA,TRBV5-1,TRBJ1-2,TGCGCCAGCAGCTTGGGACAGAGATTCTATGGCTACACCTTC,CASSLGQRFYGYTF
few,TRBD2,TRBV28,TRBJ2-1,TGTGCCAGTGCGGGAGGGAGCTCCTACAATGAGCAGTTCTTC,CASAGGSSYNEQFF
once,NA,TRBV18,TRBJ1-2,TGTGCCAGCTCATCCGCCGGGGGGATGGATGGCTACACCTTC,CASSSAGGMDGYTF
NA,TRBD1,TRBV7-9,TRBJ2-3,TGTGCCAGCACCAGGGACAGGGGGCAAGATACGCAGTATTTT,CASTRDRGQDTQYF
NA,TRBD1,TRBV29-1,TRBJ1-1,TGCAGCGTCCAACAGGGGTTCGCCACTGAAGCTTTCTTT,CSVQQGFATEAFF
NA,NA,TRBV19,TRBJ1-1,TGTGCCACTTCCTGGACGGAGAACACTGAAGCTTTCTTT,CATSWTENTEAFF
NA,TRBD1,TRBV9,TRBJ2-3,TGTGCCAGCAGTCACTGGACAGGGGATCTCACAGATACGCAGTATTTT,CASSHWTGDLTDTQYF
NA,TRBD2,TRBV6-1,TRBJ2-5,TGTGCCAGCAGAAACTTAGCGGGAGGTGGGGAGACCCAGTACTTC,CASRNLAGGGETQYF
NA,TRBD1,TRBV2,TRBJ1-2,TGTGCCAGCAGGGATTATCTTACAGGGGCCAACTATGGCTACACCTTC,CASRDYLTGANYGYTF
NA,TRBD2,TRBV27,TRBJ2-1,TGTGCCAGCAGTTTATTCGGGGGGACGCTTCTAACCTCCTACAATGAGCAGTTCTTC,CASSLFGGTLLTSYNEQFF
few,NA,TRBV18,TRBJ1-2,TGTGCCAGCTCAGGGGCCCAAACAGAAGGCTACACCTTC,CASSGAQTEGYTF
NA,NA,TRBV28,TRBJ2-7,TGTGCCAGCCGGGACGCCAGAGAGCAGTACTTC,CASRDAREQYF
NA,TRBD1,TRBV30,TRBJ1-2,TGTGCCTACGGACAGGGGGAGGGCTACACCTTC,CAYGQGEGYTF
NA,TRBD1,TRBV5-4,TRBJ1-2,TGTGCCAGCAGCGCCAGGGGGAACTATGGCTACACCTTC,CASSARGNYGYTF
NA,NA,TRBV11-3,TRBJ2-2,TGTGCCAGCAGCTTAGCGAGCGACACCGGGGAGCTGTTTTTT,CASSLASDTGELFF
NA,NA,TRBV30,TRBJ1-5,TGTGCCTGGAATCGGGGGGGGGCAAATCAGCCCCAGCATTTT,CAWNRGGANQPQHF
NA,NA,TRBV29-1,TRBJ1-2,TGCAGCGTTCAACCGGGACATGAATATGGCTACACCTTC,CSVQPGHEYGYTF
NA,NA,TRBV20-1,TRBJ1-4,TGCAGTGCTAAACGGGATGAAAAACTGTTTTTT,CSAKRDEKLFF
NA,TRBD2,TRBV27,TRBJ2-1,TGTGCCAGCAGTACCAGATCAGCGGGAGGTGAGCAGTTCTTC,CASSTRSAGGEQFF